This is a list of T cell receptor beta chains from one sample in a study of post-analysis software for immune sequencing data. TCRdb used MiXCR to reprocess the PCR reads, holding one entry per CDR3 protein. The sample has about 540,000 distinct CDR3 sequences, roughly 34% seen once. Sequencing was carried out using blood. The receptors derive from a girl between 2 and 17 years old with multiple sclerosis. The conserved cysteine and the conserved F or W are not part of the CDR3 here.

>TRBV28
ASSFQYRGKNIQY
>TRBV4-2
ASSQDHGQGILGLQPQH
>TRBV10-1
ASSGRGYYEQY
>TRBV9
ASSPVTVGEYEQY
>TRBV10-3
AIRGQGESNQPQH
>TRBV20-1
SAPPGQAHYEQY
>TRBV6-5
ASSYSREGGDTDTQY
>TRBV5-5
ASSLSRSYEQY
>TRBV6-2/TRBV6-3
ASSYRVVGTEAF
>TRBV14
ASSPIGGDMNTEAF
>TRBV20-1
SADQGYGGLRETQY
>TRBV29-1
SVLTGAQAYEQY
>TRBV28
ASSLPGTYNNEQF
>TRBV10-3
AISSQGAEETQY
>TRBV20-1
SARPSTDTQY
>TRBV6-1
ASSEGRIYNEQY
>TRBV20-1
SASQREGRDEKLF
>TRBV29-1
SVGPTGAINEKLF
>TRBV6-5
ASSYSRGSGEQY
>TRBV25-1
ATEDYTDTQY
>TRBV12-3/TRBV12-4
ASTPEQAGANVLT
>TRBV7-2
ASSLRGWGQETQY
>TRBV27
ASSPTRGYNEQY
>TRBV25-1
ASSEGRAYNQPQH
>TRBV5-1
ASSRAGYNEQF
>TRBV29-1
SVGAGVYNEQF
>TRBV12-5
ASVQSGTDTQY
>TRBV2
ASSEAHGGEQY
>TRBV6-1
ASSEKGEAYNEQF
>TRBV12-3/TRBV12-4
ASSPGTSGGRNIQY
>TRBV7-2
ASSLDRSNSYEQY
>TRBV7-2
ASSPEAEETQY
>TRBV5-1
ASSLGELPEAF
>TRBV6-5
ASSPGQGFHEQY
>TRBV3-1
ASTRTGVVYEQY
>TRBV24-1
ATSDGGSNQPQH
>TRBV5-1
ASSLMGQHEQY
>TRBV5-1
ASSLGGSDETQY
>TRBV20-1
SAGKGNTEAF
>TRBV12-3/TRBV12-4
ASSLWGPGGNEKLF
>TRBV6-5
ASRGDRSRGYT
>TRBV4-1
ASSQVTGGDEQY
>TRBV5-1
ASSLGGGQGSGGQI
>TRBV7-6
ASSRGGAGYTEAF
>TRBV13
ASSGGRGAYGYT
>TRBV5-1
ASSLGLTNTGELF
>TRBV20-1
SAGPPGAVTEAF
>TRBV29-1
SVYTGTANEKLF
>TRBV7-6
ASSLGSLAVLNRYNEQF
>TRBV6-1
ASRFFGYNEQF
>TRBV29-1
SVNRRNEQF